This TCR beta chain was profiled in a study of blood T cell repertoires in COVID-19. CDR3 size: 15 residues. Trimming at V came to 5 bases and at J to 10 bases, leaving 14 bases not matched to a gene. CDR1 is MNHEY, CDR2 SMNVEV, per germline (reference sequence). Using immunoSEQ multiplex PCR, the repertoire was profiled, and TCRdb retains in-frame clones only, with some absent. Of about 160,000 clones in the sample, just under 90% were seen once. This clonotype was sampled from a woman in her 70s with COVID-19, enrolled during active disease. V usage is TRBV27 and J usage is TRBJ1-1, with TRBD1 identical over 9 bases. The source material was peripheral blood. The CDR3: CASSQTGQGVLRAFF. Here the CDR3 DNA reads TGTGCCAGCAGTCAGACGGGACAGGGTGTCTTGCGAGCTTTCTTT.